The 2 T cell receptor beta chains below were found in one sample sequenced in a study of early T cells in non-severe SARS-CoV-2 infection. From the 5' RACE reads, TCRdb called clonotypes with MiXCR, one entry per CDR3 protein. The sample has about 81,000 distinct CDR3 sequences, 11% to 15% seen once. The sample comprised whole blood. The receptors were gathered from an adult who was a healthcare worker with PCR-confirmed SARS-CoV-2 infection or an uninfected control (not recorded which).

The chain has TRBV7-9 and TRBJ2-5; D gene unclear. CDR1 and CDR2 (germline): SEHNR, FQNEAQ (reference sequence). The CDR3 runs 15 residues. Trimming left V 5 bases short and J 3 bases short, with 16 bases between. The CDR3 region is CASSPRRSPEETQYF. The CDR3 region has the DNA TGTGCCAGCAGCCCCCGACGTTCCCCCGAAGAGACCCAGTACTTC.

Here the CDR3 DNA reads TGTGCCAGCAGCTTAGGACTAGAAGCAGATACGCAGTATTTT. Its translation: CASSLGLEADTQYF. The V and J genes are TRBV7-2 and TRBJ2-3; the D gene is possibly TRBD2 (6 bases). CDR1 SGHTA and CDR2 FQGNSA come from the germline V gene. The germline V and J ends were trimmed by 1 base and 4 bases, with 9 bases remaining between them. This CDR3 is 14 amino acids long. Using reference TRBV7-2 and TRBJ2-3 for the parts outside the CDR3, the full variable domain is GAGVSQSPSNKVTEKGKDVELRCDPISGHTALYWYRQSLGQGLEFLIYFQGNSAPDKSGLPSDRFSAERTGGSVSTLTIQRTQQEDSAVYLCASSLGLEADTQYFGPGTRLTVL.